The clone carrying this TCR beta chain was observed at least ten times. The target antigen is unknown. This record comes from a study of T-cell reconstitution after alpha-beta-depleted transplantation in children. Findings and limits, study-wide: About two months after transplant, alpha-beta T cells reportedly came from several hundred expanded graft clones.

This sample's TCRbeta library carried unique molecular identifier barcodes. TCRdb independently ran MiXCR on the PCR reads; one entry per CDR3 protein. The table records around 440,000 distinct CDR3 sequences, roughly 10% of them present only once. The germline gives CDR1 KGHSH, CDR2 LQKENI. J lost 2 bases, V lost 4 bases, and 7 bases had no gene match. This CDR3 is 15 amino acids long. The receptor comes from a child aged 2 to 10 with inherited bone marrow failure, due to receive a stem cell transplant. The chain has TRBV18 and TRBJ1-1; TRBD1 aligns across 7 bases. The material was PBMCs, obtained before TCRalphabeta/CD19-depleted stem cell transplant. In nucleotides, the CDR3 is TGTGCCAGCTCACGAACTCAGGGGGGCAACACTGAAGCTTTCTTT. Amino acids: CASSRTQGGNTEAFF.